This TCR beta chain comes out of a study of blood T cell repertoires in COVID-19. Study context: Material from acute and convalescent COVID-19 was sourced from the United States, Italy and Spain. T cells, B-cell-depleted T cells, or PBMCs supplied cDNA or gDNA.

Original handling: Using reference gene primer amplification, nucleated cell counts were estimated. TCRdb's copy holds only in-frame clones and misses some; the assay was immunoSEQ multiplex PCR. Clone size and the V and J calls come from that table; the DNA yielded D and trimming. The repertoire holds under 250,000 clones, with approximately 84% as singletons. CDR1 is MNHEY and CDR2 is SVGAGI in the germline V gene. V dropped 7 bases and J dropped 4 bases, with 11 bases sitting between them. This CDR3 has 13 amino acids. The sequence derives from a woman of 80 years or more with acute or convalescent COVID-19. The rearrangement uses TRBV6-5 and TRBJ1-5, with a possible D match to TRBD1 (6 bases). Sequenced input: peripheral blood. The CDR3 nucleotides read TGTGCCAGCAAGGGGGGGACAAATCAGCCCCAGCATTTT. It specifies CASKGGTNQPQHF.